This T cell receptor beta chain was sequenced in a study of Ad26.COV2.S vaccination and SARS-CoV-2 variants (TCRdb year 2021). Study-wide context: TCRbeta repertoire sequencing was used to assess the specificity and breadth of SARS-CoV-2-reactive T cell receptors after Ad26.COV2.S vaccination. A total of about 30 samples were included in the TCR-sequenced set, comprising some 20 Ad26.COV2.S vaccine recipients, 5 placebo recipients and 8 SARS-CoV-2 convalescent individuals.

Regarding this clone: Its antigen has not been determined. Base qualities are not provided; no much larger clone lies one nucleotide away.

CDR1 and CDR2, looked up from the germline V gene (reference sequence), are SGHKS and YYEKEE. The CDR3 runs 16 amino acids, cysteine and phenylalanine included. The CDR3 DNA has 48 bases and is translated from base 1. Cut back by 0 bases and 3 bases, the V and J ends lie 10 bases apart. This specimen's time point label, interpreted: individuals recovered from natural SARS-CoV-2 infection. What the study reported, not specific to this receptor: According to the authors, total T cell responses may have been underestimated by the TCR breadth and depth analyses. Substantial breadth of spike-specific CD8+ and CD4+ T cell responses was reported after vaccination. Higher spike-specific TCR breadth was observed in Ad26.COV2.S recipients than in placebo recipients (P = 0.0014). Non-spike TCR breadth was comparable between vaccine and placebo recipients, consistent with the vaccine containing only spike.

The immunoSEQ Assay was the method used to sequence TCRbeta CDR3 regions. After extraction, genomic DNA underwent amplification by bias-controlled multiplex PCR, followed by high-throughput sequencing. For the original study's pipeline: To quantify the absolute abundance of every unique TCRbeta CDR3 region, sequences were collapsed and filtered. Usable DNA was measured by amplifying reference genes present in all nucleated cells, and TCRbeta template counts were normalized to that usable DNA to estimate T cell fraction. Repertoire TCRs were annotated as SARS-CoV-2-specific by exact matching of V gene, CDR3 amino acid sequence and J gene to a known reactive TCR set. MIRA supplied the reference SARS-CoV-2 TCR set, which was filtered for enrichment in COVID-19-positive ImmuneCODE repertoires so that public or cross-reactive TCRs were removed. Based on the MIRA antigens, annotated TCRs were further analysed at the level of specific ORF or position within ORF. Breadth was defined as annotated unique rearrangements over total unique productive rearrangements; depth was the summed frequency of those rearrangements. Group comparisons of TCR breadth used two-sided Wilcoxon rank-sum tests. The source is immuneACCESS, and TCRdb retained only in-frame sequences with V and J called. Part of the clones is not carried over; for the studies checked, unresolved V genes explain less than half of this, and the remainder is unexplained. V and J calls and clone size come straight from that table; D and trimming were deduced from the DNA. The sample table contains about 350,000 clones; only one count was recorded for around 92% of them. In total, the top ten clones hold 3% to 4% of the sample.

This specimen consisted of peripheral blood, obtained after recovery from COVID-19. This receptor chain uses TRBV5-5 and TRBJ1-6, with the D gene uncertain. The source of this sequence is a human donor who had recovered from COVID-19. The CDR3 amino acid sequence is: CASSLEWGIYNSPLHF. DNA sequence: TGTGCCAGCAGCTTGGAGTGGGGAATCTATAATTCACCCCTCCACTTT.